This T cell receptor (beta chain) originates from a study of PD-1 blockade in classical Hodgkin lymphoma. Each and every patient relapsed after autologous stem cell transplantation, and patients got differing brentuximab vedotin exposure. Of note for this clone: Its specificity is unknown.

Here immunoSEQ multiplex PCR was the method, and the copy in TCRdb shows in-frame clones only, minus some. The data contain roughly 97,000 clones, over 80% of them singletons. The study, taken as a whole, reports: Only CD4+ TCR diversity, not CD8+, had risen significantly by C4D1. Baseline diversity was lower in partial responders and progressors than complete responders. At baseline, newly diagnosed patients reportedly showed less TCR diversity than healthy donors.

The CDR3 totals 16 residues. CDR1 and CDR2 from the germline V gene are SGHRS and YFSETQ. The germline V and J ends were trimmed by 8 bases and 1 base, with 19 bases remaining between them. The TCR originated in a human donor with classical Hodgkin lymphoma. The sequenced sample was peripheral blood mononuclear cells (PBMCs), obtained at baseline. This sequence joins TRBV5-1 and TRBJ1-3; D unclear. The CDR3 loop reads CARAKPDFSSGNTIYF. CDR3 DNA sequence: TGCGCCAGGGCGAAACCGGACTTCTCATCTGGAAACACCATATATTTT.